One T cell receptor beta chain is described in this entry. Its specific antigen is unknown. Base quality data are lacking; no much larger clone is found one base away. These data belong to a study of control samples from healthy donors and cancer patients (dated by TCRdb to 2020 to 2021). The junction carries 10 bases between V and J, which are trimmed by 4 bases and 12 bases respectively. The cysteine opens and the phenylalanine closes a CDR3 of 11 amino acids. The kept DNA is CDR3 alone, 33 bases in frame from the first base. In the germline V gene, CDR1 corresponds to SNHLY and CDR2 to FYNNEI. To prepare the library, the immunoSEQ multiplex PCR assay was applied. TCRdb took this table from immuneACCESS and kept in-frame rearrangements with V and J called. Such tables lack part of the clones; where checked against another copy, unresolved V genes explain under half of the gap, and the rest is unexplained. This sample gives 100,000 to 150,000 clones in total; 92% of them show up just once. The leading ten clones occupy roughly 2.1% of the sample.

The material sequenced was blood. This sequence uses TRBV2 and TRBJ2-1; the D gene is possibly TRBD1 or TRBD2, each agreeing over 5 bases. This sequence originates from a woman aged 50 to 65 in good health. The nucleotides are TGTGCCAGCAGTGGGGGGATCGGGCAGTTCTTC. Its translation reads: CASSGGIGQFF.